A single sample gave rise to the 29 T cell receptor beta chains below, sequenced in a study of T cells in Graves' hyperthyroidism and ophthalmopathy. Amplified TCR beta CDR3 regions derived from RNA transcripts. A set of HTBI primers served as the primers for a first-round RT-PCR of the TCR CDR3. TCRdb re-derived calls from the multiplex PCR reads in MiXCR, one entry per CDR3 protein. The profile shows 690,000 or so distinct CDR3 sequences, 15% to 20% of them singletons. Sequencing was done on a sample of blood. The receptors were gathered from a woman aged 50 to 60 with Graves' hyperthyroidism that later progressed to Graves' ophthalmopathy.

In this sample, this clonotype turned up a few times. The chain is built from TRBV2 and TRBJ2-6, with D hard to call. Per the germline V gene, CDR1 is SNHLY and CDR2 is FYNNEI. The CDR3 extends over 15 amino acids. With 3 bases removed from V and 4 bases from J, the gap between germline ends came to 10 bases. The CDR3, as DNA: TGTGCCAGCAGTGATAGGGTGAGAGGGGCCAACGTCCTGACTTTC. Translation: CASSDRVRGANVLTF.

In regard to this clonotype: Compared with germline, one end of the junction differs, possibly owing to a read error. J is TRBJ2-1 and V is TRBV3-1, with 11 bases aligning to TRBD2. CDR1 and CDR2 from the germline V gene are LGHDT and YNNKEL (reference sequence). This CDR3 spans 15 amino acids. CDR3 loop: CANSPTSGGGDEQFF. The DNA of the CDR3 is TGTGCCAACAGCCCTACTAGCGGGGGTGGCGATGAGCAGTTCTTC.

This clonotype was counted ten times or more. The chain uses TRBV5-1 and TRBJ2-1; 8 bases are shared with TRBD2. The J segment lost 10 bases and the V segment lost 3 bases, leaving 3 bases of the junction unmatched. CDR1 is SGHRS and CDR2 is YFSETQ in the germline V gene. This CDR3 contains 12 residues. DNA of the CDR3: TGCGCCAGCAGCTGGGTAGCGGGGGAGCAGTTCTTC. Translated: CASSWVAGEQFF.

This clonotype came up a few times. The V call is TRBV20-1, the J call TRBJ2-3, with 9 bases aligning to TRBD2. V shed 5 bases, J shed 0 bases, and the junction held 3 bases outside the gene matches. Germline loops: CDR1 DFQATT, CDR2 SNEGSKA (reference sequence). This CDR3 is built from 14 residues. The DNA for the CDR3 is TGCAGTGCTGCGGGGGGGGGGAGCACAGATACGCAGTATTTT. It translates to CSAAGGGSTDTQYF.

This chain links TRBV12-5 with TRBJ1-2; D possibly corresponds to TRBD1 (5 bases). The CDR3 is made up of 12 amino acids. Per the germline V gene, CDR1 is LGHNT and CDR2 is FRNRAP. V was shortened by 2 bases and J by 13 bases, with 14 bases between the two germline ends. CDR3 nucleotide sequence: TGTGCTAGTGGTTTGACAACACAGGCTGGCACCTTC. Its protein product is CASGLTTQAGTF.

The chain carries TRBV19 and TRBJ1-1, with D unresolved. Between the trimmed V and J ends, which lost 1 base and 7 bases, there was a span of 13 bases. The CDR3 extends over 14 amino acids. CDR1 is LNHDA, CDR2 SQIVND, per germline (reference sequence). This CDR3 is CASSIVGLSGEAFF. Written as DNA, the CDR3 is TGTGCCAGTAGTATAGTCGGCCTATCGGGTGAAGCTTTCTTT.

About this clonotype itself: The junction does not match germline at one end; this may be a read error. The chain is built from TRBV7-2 and TRBJ1-1; 8 bases align to TRBD1. Germline CDR1 reads SGHTA; CDR2 reads FQGNSA. This CDR3 has 19 residues. CDR3 DNA: TGCGCCAGCAGCCAAGCCAATAGGGGACAGGATAATATGAACACTGAAGCTTTCTTT. Its translation is CASSQANRGQDNMNTEAFF.

The CDR3 DNA is TGTGCCAGCAGTGAAGACAGGTACGAGCAGTACTTC. This codes for CASSEDRYEQYF. The J gene is TRBJ2-7, the V gene TRBV6-1, with D perhaps TRBD1 (5 bases). CDR3 length: 12 amino acids. The V end was cut by 1 base, the J end by 4 bases, with 5 bases between. Germline V gene lookup returns CDR1 MNHNS and CDR2 SASEGT.

Comment on this clonotype: A read error may explain this, as a much larger clone is one base away. The CDR3 DNA sequence: TGTGCCAGCACGCGATTTCCGGGACTGCGATCGGGGGACGAGACCCAGTACTTC. It is translated as CASTRFPGLRSGDETQYF. The chain links TRBV2 to TRBJ2-5, with D possibly being TRBD2 (6 bases). The V end was cut by 7 bases, the J end by 5 bases, with 29 bases between. Germline V gene lookup returns CDR1 SNHLY and CDR2 FYNNEI. The CDR3 extends over 18 amino acids.

This clonotype was seen many times. The genes are TRBV20-1 and TRBJ2-1, with 8 bases lining up with TRBD2. Germline CDR1 and CDR2: DFQATT and SNEGSKA (reference sequence). With V trimmed by 1 base and J by 3 bases, 8 bases remained unmatched. The length of the CDR3 is 16 residues. The chain's CDR3 is CSARVPRLAYYNEQFF. The DNA for the CDR3 is TGCAGTGCTAGAGTGCCCAGACTAGCGTACTACAATGAGCAGTTCTTC.

Ten or more counts support this clonotype. The CDR3 loop is CASTRDRVRGYTF. CDR3 in DNA: TGTGCCAGCACAAGGGACAGGGTACGGGGCTACACCTTC. This chain links TRBV12-3 or TRBV12-4 with TRBJ1-2; 9 positions match TRBD1. This CDR3 region has 13 residues. The junction had 8 bases not matched to a gene; V was cut back by 7 bases and J by 8 bases.

The V and J genes are TRBV29-1 and TRBJ2-7; D remains unclear. The V end was cut by 4 bases, the J end by 0 bases, with 10 bases between. Germline CDR1 SQVTM, CDR2 ANQGSEA. The CDR3 extends over 13 amino acids. CDR3 DNA sequence: TGCAGCGTTGTGCTCTGGAGCTCCTACGAGCAGTACTTC. This codes for CSVVLWSSYEQYF.

This clonotype came up a few times. An end of the junction does not agree with germline; a read error may underlie this. The rearrangement uses TRBV3-1 and TRBJ2-5; D may be TRBD2 (5 bases). CDR1 is LGHDT, CDR2 YNNKEL, per germline (reference sequence). This CDR3 region has 15 residues. The CDR3: CASSQGGKRVETQCF. The DNA for the CDR3 is TGTGCCAGCAGCCAAGGAGGGAAGAGGGTAGAGACCCAGTGCTTC.

The gene calls are TRBV7-9 and TRBJ1-1, with D unresolved. The CDR3 loop spans 14 amino acids. V was pared by 1 base and J by 5 bases, with 11 bases between. Germline V gene sequence: CDR1 SEHNR, CDR2 FQNEAQ (reference sequence). The DNA for the CDR3 is TGTGCCAGCAGCTTAGGGGCCGCATGGACTGAAGCTTTCTTT. Amino acid sequence: CASSLGAAWTEAFF. Full variable domain (remainder filled in from reference TRBV7-9 and TRBJ1-1): DTGVSQNPRHKITKRGQNVTFRCDPISEHNRLYWYRQTLGQGPEFLTYFQNEAQLEKSRLLSDRFSAERPKGSFSTLEIQRTEQGDSAMYLCASSLGAAWTEAFFGQGTRLTVV.

The CDR3 is CASSTGLLNTEAFF. CDR3 DNA sequence: TGTGCCAGCAGTACAGGGCTGTTGAACACTGAAGCTTTCTTT. This sequence joins TRBV28 and TRBJ1-1, with a possible D match to TRBD1 (6 bases). V was trimmed by 5 bases and J by 0 bases, leaving 10 bases between them. The CDR3 is made up of 14 amino acids. Per germline, CDR1 MDHEN and CDR2 SYDVKM.

This sequence joins TRBV6-2 or TRBV6-3 and TRBJ1-1, with D tentatively TRBD1 (6 bases). Trimming removed 9 bases at V and 11 bases at J, with 22 bases between. Per the germline V gene, CDR1 is MNHEY and CDR2 is SVGEGT. CDR3 length equals 13 residues. CDR3 in DNA: TGTGCCAGTATGACCGGGGGGGCCTGGTGGGCTTTCTTT. This translates into CASMTGGAWWAFF.

The gene calls are TRBV20-1 and TRBJ2-1, with TRBD2 matching over 8 bases. The CDR3 runs 12 residues. Germline CDR1 DFQATT, CDR2 SNEGSKA (reference sequence). CDR3 protein: CSPGGRRNEQFF. The CDR3, as DNA: TGCAGCCCGGGGGGGCGAAGGAATGAGCAGTTCTTC.

This clonotype was detected only a few times. V is TRBV9 and J is TRBJ1-1; D gene unclear. The CDR3 is 16 residues long. Germline CDR1 and CDR2: SGDLS and YYNGEE. Trimming took 4 bases from V and 0 from J, leaving 16 bases between them. The CDR3 coding sequence is TGTGCCAGCAGCCCCCTGGCGGCGGGTTTGAACACTGAAGCTTTCTTT. Its translation is CASSPLAAGLNTEAFF.

This clonotype was counted a few times. The chain uses TRBV20-1 and TRBJ2-6; D not certain. V was shortened by 1 base and J by 0 bases, with 13 bases between the two germline ends. The CDR3 covers 17 residues. Germline V gene lookup returns CDR1 DFQATT and CDR2 SNEGSKA (reference sequence). CDR3 region: CSARGTGRSSGANVLTF. For the CDR3, the DNA is TGCAGTGCTAGAGGAACGGGCAGAAGCTCTGGGGCCAACGTCCTGACTTTC.

Many counts were recorded for this clonotype. The chain combines TRBV5-1 with TRBJ2-1; 9 bases are shared with TRBD2. The V and J ends lost 0 bases and 5 bases, in that order; junction bases with no gene match: 9. The CDR3 runs 17 residues. In germline, CDR1 is SGHRS, CDR2 YFSETQ. CDR3 coding DNA: TGCGCCAGCAGCTTGGCCTCGGCGGGGGGGGGAAACAATGAGCAGTTCTTC. Translated, it gives CASSLASAGGGNNEQFF.

At least ten counts were recorded for this clonotype. V gene TRBV3-1 combines with J gene TRBJ1-1, with D hard to call. This CDR3 contains 18 residues. CDR1 and CDR2 from the germline V gene are LGHDT and YNNKEL (reference sequence). V gave up 1 base and J gave up 6 bases, with 24 bases separating them. CDR3 amino acids: CASSQGLFDTHMHAEAFF. For the CDR3, the DNA is TGTGCCAGCAGCCAAGGACTGTTTGACACTCACATGCACGCTGAAGCTTTCTTT. The full variable domain, with the rest looked up from reference TRBV3-1 and TRBJ1-1, is DTAVSQTPKYLVTQMGNDKSIKCEQNLGHDTMYWYKQDSKKFLKIMFSYNNKELIINETVPNRFSPKSPDKAHLNLHINSLELGDSAVYFCASSQGLFDTHMHAEAFFGQGTRLTVV.

This rearrangement joins TRBV5-5 to TRBJ2-1, with 10 bases aligning to TRBD2. CDR1 is SGHKS and CDR2 is YYEKEE in the germline V gene (reference sequence). The CDR3 spans 16 residues. The V segment lost 1 base and the J segment 9 bases; nucleotides outside the gene matches: 10. The CDR3 protein is CASSLLQSGGAGEQFF. The CDR3 nucleotides are TGTGCCAGCAGCTTGTTACAGAGCGGGGGGGCAGGTGAGCAGTTCTTC.

This clonotype was recorded a few times. The V and J genes are TRBV5-8 and TRBJ1-2; 10 bases are shared with TRBD1. This CDR3 has 14 residues. The germline CDR1 and CDR2 sequences are SGHTS and YDEGEE. The V gene end was trimmed by 4 bases and the J gene end by 7 bases; junction bases not matched to a gene: 7. In DNA form, the CDR3 reads TGTGCCAGCAGCCCGGGGACAGGGGTTCTTGGCTACACCTTC. Translation gives CASSPGTGVLGYTF.

The J gene is TRBJ1-1, the V gene TRBV29-1; D is undetermined. The CDR3 runs 12 residues. Trimming took off 6 bases at V and 0 bases at J, with 8 bases between the two ends. The germline V gene has CDR1 SQVTM and CDR2 ANQGSEA. The DNA for the CDR3 is TGCAGCGTACGTAGGTTGAACACTGAAGCTTTCTTT. Translated, it gives CSVRRLNTEAFF.

This clonotype was detected many times. The chain uses TRBV18 and TRBJ2-3, with D tentatively TRBD2 (7 bases). CDR1 and CDR2 (germline): KGHSH, LQKENI. The V end lost 6 bases, the J end lost 0 bases, and 13 bases lay between the germline ends. The length of the CDR3 is 15 residues. The CDR3 DNA sequence: TGTGCCAGCTCGTCCCGGGGGGCGAGCACAGATACGCAGTATTTT. Its translation: CASSSRGASTDTQYF.

A word on this clonotype: This may arise from a read error, as a much more abundant clone is one base away. The gene calls are TRBV2 and TRBJ2-7, with D unresolved. The germline CDR1 and CDR2 sequences are SNHLY and FYNNEI. The CDR3 spans 14 residues. This chain's CDR3 is CDSSDEEKGYEQYF. The CDR3 DNA follows: TGTGACAGCAGTGACGAGGAGAAGGGCTACGAGCAGTACTTC.

The genes are TRBV6-5 and TRBJ2-7; no firm D call. This CDR3 spans 16 amino acids. Germline V lookup: CDR1 MNHEY, CDR2 SVGAGI. The V gene lost 2 bases and the J gene lost 0 bases, with 14 bases spanning the gap. The CDR3 is CASSYDVGSVSYEQYF. CDR3 DNA: TGTGCCAGCAGTTACGATGTGGGGTCTGTCTCCTACGAGCAGTACTTC.

Only a few counts were recorded for this clonotype. The V gene is TRBV9, the J gene TRBJ1-5; D perhaps matches TRBD1 (5 bases). V lost 7 bases to trimming and J lost 2 bases, with 13 bases between them. Germline V gene sequence: CDR1 SGDLS, CDR2 YYNGEE. This CDR3 contains 14 residues. The CDR3 region is CASGRGLGNQPQHF. The CDR3 DNA is TGTGCCAGCGGGAGGGGCTTGGGCAATCAGCCCCAGCATTTT.

At least ten counts were recorded for this clonotype. For the CDR3, the DNA is TGTGCCAGCAGCAACTCGCGGGGGGGCACAGATACGCAGTATTTT. It yields the protein CASSNSRGGTDTQYF. This chain links TRBV12-3 or TRBV12-4 with TRBJ2-3; 8 bases are a match to TRBD2. The ends lost 6 bases at V and 1 base at J; junction bases unmatched: 6. The CDR3 is made up of 15 amino acids.